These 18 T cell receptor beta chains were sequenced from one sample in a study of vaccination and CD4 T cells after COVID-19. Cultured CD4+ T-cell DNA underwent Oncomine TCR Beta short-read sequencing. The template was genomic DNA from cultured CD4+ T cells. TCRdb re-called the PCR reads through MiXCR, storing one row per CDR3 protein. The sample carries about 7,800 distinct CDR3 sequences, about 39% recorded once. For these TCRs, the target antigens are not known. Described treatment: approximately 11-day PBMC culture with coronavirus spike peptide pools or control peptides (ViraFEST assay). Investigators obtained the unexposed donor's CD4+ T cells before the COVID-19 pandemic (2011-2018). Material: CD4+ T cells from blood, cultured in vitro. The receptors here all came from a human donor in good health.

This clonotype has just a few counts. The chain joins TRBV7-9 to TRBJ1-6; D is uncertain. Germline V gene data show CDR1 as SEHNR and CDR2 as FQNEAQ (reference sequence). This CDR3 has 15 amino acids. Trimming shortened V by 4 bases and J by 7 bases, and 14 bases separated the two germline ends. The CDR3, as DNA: TGTGCCAGCAGCTCCTTCGGTGTATTCAATTCACCCCTCCACTTT. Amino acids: CASSSFGVFNSPLHF.

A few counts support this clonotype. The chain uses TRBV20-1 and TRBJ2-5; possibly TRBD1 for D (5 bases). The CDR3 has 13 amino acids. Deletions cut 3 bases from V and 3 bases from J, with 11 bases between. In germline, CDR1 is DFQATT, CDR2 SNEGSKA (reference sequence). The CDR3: CSARGQGEETQYF. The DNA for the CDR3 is TGCAGTGCTAGGGGTCAGGGCGAAGAGACCCAGTACTTC.

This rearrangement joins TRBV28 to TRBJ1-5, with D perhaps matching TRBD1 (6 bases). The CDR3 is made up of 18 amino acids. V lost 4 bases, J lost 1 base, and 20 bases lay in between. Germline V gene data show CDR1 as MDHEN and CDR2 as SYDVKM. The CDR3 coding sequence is TGTGCCAGCAGTTACAGGGACGCTCGTGTTTGGAGCAATCAGCCCCAGCATTTT. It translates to CASSYRDARVWSNQPQHF. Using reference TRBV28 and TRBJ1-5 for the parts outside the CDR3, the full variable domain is DVKVTQSSRYLVKRTGEKVFLECVQDMDHENMFWYRQDPGLGLRLIYFSYDVKMKEKGDIPEGYSVSREKKERFSLILESASTNQTSMYLCASSYRDARVWSNQPQHFGDGTRLSIL.

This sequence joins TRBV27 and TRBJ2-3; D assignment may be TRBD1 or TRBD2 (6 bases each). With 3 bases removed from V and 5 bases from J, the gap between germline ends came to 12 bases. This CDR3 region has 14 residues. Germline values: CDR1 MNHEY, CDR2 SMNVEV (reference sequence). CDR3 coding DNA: TGTGCCAGCAGTTTTTGGGGGGCCAAAGATACGCAGTATTTT. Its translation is CASSFWGAKDTQYF.

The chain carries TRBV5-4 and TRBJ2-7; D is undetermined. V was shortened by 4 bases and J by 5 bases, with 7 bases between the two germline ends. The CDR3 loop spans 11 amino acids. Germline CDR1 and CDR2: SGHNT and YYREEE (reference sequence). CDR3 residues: CASSPGHEQYF. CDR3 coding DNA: TGTGCCAGCAGCCCCGGCCACGAGCAGTACTTC. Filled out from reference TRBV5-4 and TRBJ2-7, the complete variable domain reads ETGVTQSPTHLIKTRGQQVTLRCSSQSGHNTVSWYQQALGQGPQFIFQYYREEENGRGNFPPRFSGLQFPNYSSELNVNALELDDSALYLCASSPGHEQYFGPGTRLTVT.

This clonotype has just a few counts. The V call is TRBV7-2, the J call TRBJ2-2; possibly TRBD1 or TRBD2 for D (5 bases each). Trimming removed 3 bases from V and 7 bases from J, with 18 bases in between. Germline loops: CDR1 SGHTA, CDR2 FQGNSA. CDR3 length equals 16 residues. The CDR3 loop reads CASSFPLRGKGGELFF. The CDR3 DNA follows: TGTGCCAGCAGCTTCCCCCTGAGGGGTAAAGGCGGGGAGCTGTTTTTT.

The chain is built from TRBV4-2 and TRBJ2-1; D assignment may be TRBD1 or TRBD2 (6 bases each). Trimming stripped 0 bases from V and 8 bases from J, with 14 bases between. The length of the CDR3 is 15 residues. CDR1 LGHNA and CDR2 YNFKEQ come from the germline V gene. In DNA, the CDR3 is TGTGCCAGCAGCCAAGATGGGACTGGGGGCTATGAGCAGTTCTTC. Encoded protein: CASSQDGTGGYEQFF.

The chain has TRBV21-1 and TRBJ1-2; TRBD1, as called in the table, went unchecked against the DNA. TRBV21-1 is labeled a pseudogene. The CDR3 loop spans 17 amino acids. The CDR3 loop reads CASSKALSGGGNYGYTF. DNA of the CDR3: TGTGCCAGCAGCAAAGCGCTTTCAGGAGGGGGCAATTATGGCTACACCTTC.

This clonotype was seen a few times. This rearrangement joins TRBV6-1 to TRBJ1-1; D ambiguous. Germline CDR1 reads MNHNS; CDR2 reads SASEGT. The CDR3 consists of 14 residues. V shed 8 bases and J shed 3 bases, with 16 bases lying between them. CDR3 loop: CASERKGTYTEAFF. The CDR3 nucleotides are TGTGCCAGCGAGAGAAAGGGAACGTACACTGAAGCTTTCTTT.

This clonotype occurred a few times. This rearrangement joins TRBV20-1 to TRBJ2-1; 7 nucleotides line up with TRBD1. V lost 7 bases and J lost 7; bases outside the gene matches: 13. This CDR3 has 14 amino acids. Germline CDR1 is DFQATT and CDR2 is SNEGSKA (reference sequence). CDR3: CSGEGAGRRNEQFF. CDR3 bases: TGCAGTGGAGAGGGGGCAGGGCGGAGGAATGAGCAGTTCTTC.

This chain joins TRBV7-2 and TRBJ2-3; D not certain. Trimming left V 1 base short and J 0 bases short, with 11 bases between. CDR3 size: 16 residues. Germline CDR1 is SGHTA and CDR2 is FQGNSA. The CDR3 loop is CASSLGSAHSTDTQYF. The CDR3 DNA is TGTGCCAGCAGCTTAGGCTCCGCCCATAGCACAGATACGCAGTATTTT.

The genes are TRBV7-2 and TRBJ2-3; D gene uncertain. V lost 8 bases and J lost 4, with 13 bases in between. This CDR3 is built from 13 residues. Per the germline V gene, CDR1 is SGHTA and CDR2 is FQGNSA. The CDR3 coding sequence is TGTGCCAGCTTACGGTGGGCGGCAGATACGCAGTATTTT. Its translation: CASLRWAADTQYF.

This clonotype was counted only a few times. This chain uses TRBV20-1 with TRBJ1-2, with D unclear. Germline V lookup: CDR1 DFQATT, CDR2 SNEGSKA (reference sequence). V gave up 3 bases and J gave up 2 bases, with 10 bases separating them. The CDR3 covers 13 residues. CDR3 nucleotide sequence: TGCAGTGCTAGGTCCGGCCTAAACTATGGCTACACCTTC. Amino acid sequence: CSARSGLNYGYTF.

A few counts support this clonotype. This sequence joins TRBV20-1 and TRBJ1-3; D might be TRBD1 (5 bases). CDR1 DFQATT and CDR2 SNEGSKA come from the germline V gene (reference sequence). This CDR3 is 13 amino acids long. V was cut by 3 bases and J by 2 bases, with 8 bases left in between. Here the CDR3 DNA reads TGCAGTGCTAGCAGGGATGCTGGAAACACCATATATTTT. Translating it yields CSASRDAGNTIYF.

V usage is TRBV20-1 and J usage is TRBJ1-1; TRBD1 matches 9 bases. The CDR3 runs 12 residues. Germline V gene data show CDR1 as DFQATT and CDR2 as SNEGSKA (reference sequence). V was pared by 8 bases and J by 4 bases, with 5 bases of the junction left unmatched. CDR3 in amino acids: CSPLQGATEAFF. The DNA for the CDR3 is TGCAGTCCATTACAGGGGGCCACTGAAGCTTTCTTT.

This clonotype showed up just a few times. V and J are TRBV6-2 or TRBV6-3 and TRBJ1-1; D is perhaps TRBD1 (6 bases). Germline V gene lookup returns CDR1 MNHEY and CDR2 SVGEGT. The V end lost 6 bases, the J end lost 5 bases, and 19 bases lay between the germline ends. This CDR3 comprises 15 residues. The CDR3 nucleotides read TGTGCCAGCAGGCCGACGGGGGCGGTCTGGACTGAAGCTTTCTTT. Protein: CASRPTGAVWTEAFF.

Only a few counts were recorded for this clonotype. The CDR3 DNA is TGCAGTGCTGCGGGGCAGACTGAAGCTTTCTTT. Its protein product is CSAAGQTEAFF. V gene TRBV20-1 combines with J gene TRBJ1-1; the D gene is possibly TRBD1 (5 bases). The V and J ends lost 5 bases and 5 bases respectively, with 9 bases between them. Per germline, CDR1 DFQATT and CDR2 SNEGSKA (reference sequence). CDR3 size: 11 residues.

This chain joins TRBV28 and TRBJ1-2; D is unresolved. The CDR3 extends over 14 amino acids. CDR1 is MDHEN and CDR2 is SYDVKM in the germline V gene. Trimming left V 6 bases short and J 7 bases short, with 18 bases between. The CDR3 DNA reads TGTGCCAGCAGCAGCACGGGCCGAGGCGGTGGCTACACCTTC. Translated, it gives CASSSTGRGGGYTF.